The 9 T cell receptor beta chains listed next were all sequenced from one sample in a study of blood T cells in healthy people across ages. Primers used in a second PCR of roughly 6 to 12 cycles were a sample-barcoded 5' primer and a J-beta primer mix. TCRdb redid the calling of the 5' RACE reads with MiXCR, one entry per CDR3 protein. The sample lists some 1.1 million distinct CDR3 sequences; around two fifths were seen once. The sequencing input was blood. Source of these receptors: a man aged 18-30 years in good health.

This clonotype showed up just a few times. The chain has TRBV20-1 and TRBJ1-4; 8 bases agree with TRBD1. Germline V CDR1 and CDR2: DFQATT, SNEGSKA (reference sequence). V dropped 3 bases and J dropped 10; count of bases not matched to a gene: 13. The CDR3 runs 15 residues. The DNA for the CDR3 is TGCAGTGCTAGCTCCAGGGGGCCCGGAGGTGGAAAACTGTTTTTT. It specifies CSASSRGPGGGKLFF.

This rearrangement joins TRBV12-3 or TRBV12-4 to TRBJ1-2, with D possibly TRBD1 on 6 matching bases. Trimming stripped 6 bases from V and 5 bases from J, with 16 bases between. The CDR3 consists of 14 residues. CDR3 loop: CASRGTGNGYGYTF. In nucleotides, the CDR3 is TGTGCCAGCAGGGGAACAGGGAATGGGTATGGCTACACCTTC.

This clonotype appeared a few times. CDR3 in amino acids: CSVEDQGCGYTF. CDR3 in DNA: TGCAGCGTTGAAGATCAGGGTTGCGGCTACACCTTC. This chain connects TRBV29-1 to TRBJ1-2; possibly TRBD1 for D (5 bases). Germline assignment: CDR1 SQVTM and CDR2 ANQGSEA. Trimming removed 0 bases at V and 8 bases at J, with 10 bases between. The CDR3 has 12 residues.

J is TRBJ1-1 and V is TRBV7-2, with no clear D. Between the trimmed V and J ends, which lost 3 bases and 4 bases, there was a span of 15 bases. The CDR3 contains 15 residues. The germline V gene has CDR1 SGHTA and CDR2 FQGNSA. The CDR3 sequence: CASSLSPRMSTEAFF. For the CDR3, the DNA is TGTGCCAGCAGCTTGTCACCCAGGATGAGCACTGAAGCTTTCTTT.

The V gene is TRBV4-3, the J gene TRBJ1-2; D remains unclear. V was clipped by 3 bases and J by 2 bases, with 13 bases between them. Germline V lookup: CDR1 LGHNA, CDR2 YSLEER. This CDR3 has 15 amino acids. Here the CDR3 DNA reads TGCGCCAGCAGCCATCTTTCCATGGGAAACTATGGCTACACCTTC. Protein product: CASSHLSMGNYGYTF.

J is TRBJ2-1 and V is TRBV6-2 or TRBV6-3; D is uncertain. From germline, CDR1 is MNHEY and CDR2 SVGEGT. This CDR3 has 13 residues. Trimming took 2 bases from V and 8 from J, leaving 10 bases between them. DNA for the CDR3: TGTGCCAGCAGTTACGCGGAAAGGGATGAGCAGTTCTTC. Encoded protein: CASSYAERDEQFF.

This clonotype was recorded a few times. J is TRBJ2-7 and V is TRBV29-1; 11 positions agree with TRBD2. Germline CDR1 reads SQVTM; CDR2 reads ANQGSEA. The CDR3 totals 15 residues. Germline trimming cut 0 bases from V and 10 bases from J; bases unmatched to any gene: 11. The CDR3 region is CSVEDYGTSGSRQYF. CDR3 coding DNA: TGCAGCGTTGAAGACTACGGGACTAGCGGTTCAAGACAGTACTTC.

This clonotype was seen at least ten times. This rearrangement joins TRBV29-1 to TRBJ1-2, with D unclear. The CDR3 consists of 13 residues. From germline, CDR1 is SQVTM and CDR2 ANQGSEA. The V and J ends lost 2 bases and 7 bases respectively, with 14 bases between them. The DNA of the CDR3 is TGCAGCGTTGAATCTGATATATTAGTTGGCTACACCTTC. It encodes CSVESDILVGYTF.

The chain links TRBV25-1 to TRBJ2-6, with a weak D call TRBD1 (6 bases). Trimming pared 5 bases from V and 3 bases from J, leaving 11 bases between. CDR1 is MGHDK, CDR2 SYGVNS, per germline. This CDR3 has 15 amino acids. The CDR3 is CASSTTGSGANVLTF. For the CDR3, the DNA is TGTGCCAGCAGTACTACAGGGAGTGGGGCCAACGTCCTGACTTTC.